This is a list of T cell receptor beta chains from one sample in a study of spatial heterogeneity in lung cancer. TCRdb reprocessed the 5' RACE reads via MiXCR and lists one record per CDR3 protein. The table shows 2,500 to 3,000 distinct CDR3 sequences, with 5.5% to 8.5% occurring only once. The sample here was lung tumor tissue, taken at surgery. These receptors were collected from a female donor with early-stage non-small cell lung cancer. Both conserved end residues are part of each CDR3. Fields, in order: CDR3 length, V gene, D gene, J gene, clone size, CDR3 protein, CDR3 DNA. A D gene is named only where the DNA matches it firmly. Clone size is not always given. Where it is, it says once, few, many or a class for expanded clones.

cdr3_length: 15
v_call: TRBV28
d_call: TRBD2
j_call: TRBJ2-5
clone_size: many
cdr3_aa: CASTLLAGGRETQYF
cdr3_nt: TGTGCCAGCACCCTACTAGCGGGGGGGCGTGAGACCCAGTACTTC

cdr3_length: 15
v_call: TRBV15
d_call: .
j_call: TRBJ2-1
clone_size: medium-sized
cdr3_aa: CATSGGASSYNEQFF
cdr3_nt: TGTGCCACCAGTGGGGGGGCAAGCTCCTACAATGAGCAGTTCTTC

cdr3_length: 13
v_call: TRBV5-4
d_call: .
j_call: TRBJ2-2
clone_size: medium-sized
cdr3_aa: CASSTDPAGELFF
cdr3_nt: TGTGCCAGCAGCACGGACCCGGCCGGGGAGCTGTTTTTT

cdr3_length: 13
v_call: TRBV5-4
d_call: .
j_call: TRBJ1-2
clone_size: large
cdr3_aa: CASSLDRSYGYTF
cdr3_nt: TGTGCCAGCAGCTTAGACAGGAGCTATGGCTACACCTTC

cdr3_length: 16
v_call: TRBV3-1
d_call: TRBD2
j_call: TRBJ2-5
clone_size: .
cdr3_aa: CASSILAQGLEETQYF
cdr3_nt: TGTGCCAGCAGCATCCTGGCTCAGGGACTAGAGGAGACCCAGTACTTC

cdr3_length: 13
v_call: TRBV7-2
d_call: .
j_call: TRBJ1-5
clone_size: medium-sized
cdr3_aa: CASSPYRDQPQHF
cdr3_nt: TGTGCCAGCAGCCCCTACAGGGATCAGCCCCAGCATTTT

cdr3_length: 20
v_call: TRBV27
d_call: TRBD1
j_call: TRBJ1-6
clone_size: medium-sized
cdr3_aa: CASSLSIAGQGDPYNSPLHF
cdr3_nt: TGTGCCAGCAGTTTATCGATAGCGGGACAGGGAGACCCCTATAATTCACCCCTCCACTTT

cdr3_length: 13
v_call: TRBV7-9
d_call: TRBD1
j_call: TRBJ1-1
clone_size: .
cdr3_aa: CASTGQGLTEAFF
cdr3_nt: TGTGCCAGCACGGGACAGGGGTTAACTGAAGCTTTCTTT

cdr3_length: 14
v_call: TRBV12-3/TRBV12-4
d_call: TRBD1
j_call: TRBJ1-6
clone_size: medium-sized
cdr3_aa: CASSLTGYNSPLHF
cdr3_nt: TGTGCCAGCAGTCTGACAGGGTATAATTCACCCCTCCACTTT

cdr3_length: 13
v_call: TRBV6-1
d_call: .
j_call: TRBJ2-7
clone_size: .
cdr3_aa: CASRRSLLYEQYF
cdr3_nt: TGTGCCAGCAGGCGAAGTTTATTGTACGAGCAGTACTTC

cdr3_length: 13
v_call: TRBV9
d_call: .
j_call: TRBJ2-7
clone_size: medium-sized
cdr3_aa: CASSSRPAGEQYF
cdr3_nt: TGTGCCAGCAGCTCGCGGCCGGCGGGCGAGCAGTACTTC

cdr3_length: 12
v_call: TRBV29-1
d_call: .
j_call: TRBJ1-1
clone_size: many
cdr3_aa: CSVGQSATEAFF
cdr3_nt: TGCAGCGTTGGTCAGTCGGCTACTGAAGCTTTCTTT

cdr3_length: 13
v_call: TRBV7-6
d_call: .
j_call: TRBJ2-7
clone_size: medium-sized
cdr3_aa: CASSLGGAGEQYF
cdr3_nt: TGTGCCAGCAGCTTAGGAGGGGCGGGGGAGCAGTACTTC

cdr3_length: 14
v_call: TRBV7-2
d_call: .
j_call: TRBJ2-5
clone_size: many
cdr3_aa: CASSLNPRGETQYF
cdr3_nt: TGTGCCAGCAGCTTAAATCCGCGGGGTGAGACCCAGTACTTC

cdr3_length: 15
v_call: TRBV20-1
d_call: TRBD1
j_call: TRBJ1-6
clone_size: medium-sized
cdr3_aa: CSARVLRTGYSPLHF
cdr3_nt: TGCAGTGCTAGAGTGCTACGGACAGGGTATTCACCCCTCCACTTT

cdr3_length: 15
v_call: TRBV7-6
d_call: TRBD1
j_call: TRBJ1-1
clone_size: medium-sized
cdr3_aa: CASSLADRGATEAFF
cdr3_nt: TGTGCCAGCAGCTTAGCGGACAGGGGTGCCACTGAAGCTTTCTTT

cdr3_length: 17
v_call: TRBV9
d_call: TRBD1
j_call: TRBJ1-5
clone_size: medium-sized
cdr3_aa: CASSVGTGGSSNQPQHF
cdr3_nt: TGTGCCAGCAGCGTAGGGACAGGGGGTTCTAGCAATCAGCCCCAGCATTTT

cdr3_length: 12
v_call: TRBV6-5
d_call: .
j_call: TRBJ1-5
clone_size: many
cdr3_aa: CASTTHGQPQHF
cdr3_nt: TGTGCCAGCACCACCCACGGTCAGCCCCAGCATTTT

cdr3_length: 14
v_call: TRBV27
d_call: .
j_call: TRBJ1-2
clone_size: medium-sized
cdr3_aa: CASSLRATNYGYTF
cdr3_nt: TGTGCCAGCAGTTTAAGGGCAACTAACTATGGCTACACCTTC

cdr3_length: 16
v_call: TRBV9
d_call: .
j_call: TRBJ2-2
clone_size: many
cdr3_aa: CASSVEPGTNTGELFF
cdr3_nt: TGTGCCAGCAGCGTAGAACCGGGTACGAACACCGGGGAGCTGTTTTTT

cdr3_length: 13
v_call: TRBV6-1
d_call: TRBD2
j_call: TRBJ2-5
clone_size: medium-sized
cdr3_aa: CASKGLAGYTQYF
cdr3_nt: TGTGCCAGCAAGGGACTAGCGGGGTATACCCAGTACTTC

cdr3_length: 13
v_call: TRBV29-1
d_call: TRBD1
j_call: TRBJ1-1
clone_size: large
cdr3_aa: CSAGQGAGTEAFF
cdr3_nt: TGCAGCGCCGGACAGGGGGCGGGCACTGAAGCTTTCTTT

cdr3_length: 15
v_call: TRBV7-8
d_call: .
j_call: TRBJ2-5
clone_size: medium-sized
cdr3_aa: CASSERARLLGTQYF
cdr3_nt: TGTGCCAGCAGCGAACGAGCCCGCCTCCTAGGGACCCAGTACTTC

cdr3_length: 13
v_call: TRBV11-3
d_call: .
j_call: TRBJ2-7
clone_size: medium-sized
cdr3_aa: CASSLDLTYEQYF
cdr3_nt: TGTGCCAGCAGCTTAGACCTAACCTACGAGCAGTACTTC